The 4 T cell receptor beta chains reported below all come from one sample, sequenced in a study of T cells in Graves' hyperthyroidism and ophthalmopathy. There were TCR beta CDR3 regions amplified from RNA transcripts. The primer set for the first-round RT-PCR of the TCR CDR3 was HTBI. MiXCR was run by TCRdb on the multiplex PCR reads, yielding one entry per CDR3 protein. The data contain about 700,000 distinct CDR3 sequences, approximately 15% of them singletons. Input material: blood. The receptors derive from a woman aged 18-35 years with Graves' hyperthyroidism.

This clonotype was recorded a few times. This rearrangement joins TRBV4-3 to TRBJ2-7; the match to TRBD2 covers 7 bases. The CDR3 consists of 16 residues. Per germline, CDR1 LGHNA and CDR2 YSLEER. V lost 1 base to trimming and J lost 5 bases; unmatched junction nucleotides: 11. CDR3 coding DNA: TGCGCCAGCAGCCAAGGTGCCGGCGGGAGATGGGACGAGCAGTACTTC. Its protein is CASSQGAGGRWDEQYF.

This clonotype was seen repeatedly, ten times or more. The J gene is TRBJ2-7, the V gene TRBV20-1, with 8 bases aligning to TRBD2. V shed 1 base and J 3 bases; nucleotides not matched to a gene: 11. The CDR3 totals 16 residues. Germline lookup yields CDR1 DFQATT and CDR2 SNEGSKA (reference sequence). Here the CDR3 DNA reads TGCAGTGCTAGAGTAAGCGGGAGCGCCTTAAGCTACGAGCAGTACTTC. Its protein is CSARVSGSALSYEQYF.

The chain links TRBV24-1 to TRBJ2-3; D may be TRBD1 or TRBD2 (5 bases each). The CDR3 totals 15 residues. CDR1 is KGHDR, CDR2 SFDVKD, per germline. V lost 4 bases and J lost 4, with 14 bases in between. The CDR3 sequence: CATSEGVNFADTQYF. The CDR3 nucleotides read TGTGCCACCAGTGAGGGGGTCAATTTTGCAGATACGCAGTATTTT.

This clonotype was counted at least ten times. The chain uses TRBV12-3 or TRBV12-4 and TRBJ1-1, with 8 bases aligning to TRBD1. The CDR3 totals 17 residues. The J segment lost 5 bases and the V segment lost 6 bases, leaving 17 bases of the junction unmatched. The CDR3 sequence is CASSSLRSRTGPTEAFF. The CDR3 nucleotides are TGTGCCAGCAGCTCTCTCCGGAGCAGGACAGGGCCTACTGAAGCTTTCTTT.